This T cell receptor (beta chain) derives from a study of OX40 agonist ivuxolimab in advanced cancers. Overall study: Prior anti-PD-1, anti-PD-L1 or anti-CTLA-4 therapy was allowed; around 40% had some. Partial responses occurred in three patients (one hepatocellular carcinoma, two cutaneous melanoma).

In regard to this clone: Its target is not known.

Overall study results and limits: Partial responders treated at 0.1-3.0 mg/kg exhibited clonal expansion among the lowest measured.

Measured with immunoSEQ multiplex PCR; TCRdb has only the in-frame clones, and not every one. Of more than 85,000 clones listed, roughly 89% are singletons. The CDR3 has 13 amino acids. With V trimmed by 7 bases and J by 6 bases, 7 bases remained unmatched. CDR1 is GTSNPN, CDR2 SVGIG, per germline (reference sequence). Source: CD4+ or CD8+ T cells sorted from blood, taken in a trial of the OX40 agonist ivuxolimab. The genes are TRBV30 and TRBJ2-1; TRBD2 matches at 9 bases. The receptor was derived from an adult with an advanced solid tumor such as melanoma, head and neck, liver or kidney cancer. The CDR3 DNA reads as TGTGCCTTCAGAGCGGGAGGAAGCAATGAGCAGTTCTTC. It encodes CAFRAGGSNEQFF.